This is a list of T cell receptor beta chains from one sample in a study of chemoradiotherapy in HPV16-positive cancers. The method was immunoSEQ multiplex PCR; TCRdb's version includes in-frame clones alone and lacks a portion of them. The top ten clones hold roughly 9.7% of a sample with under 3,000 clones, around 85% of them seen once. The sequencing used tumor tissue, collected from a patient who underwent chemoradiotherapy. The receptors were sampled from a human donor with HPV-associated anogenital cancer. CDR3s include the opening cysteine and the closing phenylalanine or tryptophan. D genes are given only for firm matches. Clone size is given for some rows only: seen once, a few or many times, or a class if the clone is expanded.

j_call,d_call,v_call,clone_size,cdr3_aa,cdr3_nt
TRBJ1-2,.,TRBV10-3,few,CAISVEANYGYTF,TGTGCCATCAGTGTAGAAGCTAACTATGGCTACACCTTC
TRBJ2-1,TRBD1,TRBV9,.,CASSPRDRRANNEQFF,TGTGCCAGCAGCCCCCGGGACAGGCGAGCCAATAATGAGCAGTTCTTC
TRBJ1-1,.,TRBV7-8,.,CASSASGWNTEAFF,TGTGCCAGCAGCGCTTCAGGGTGGAACACTGAAGCTTTCTTT
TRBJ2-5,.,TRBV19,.,CASSRTGRLGETQYF,TGTGCCAGTAGTCGAACAGGGCGGTTGGGGGAGACCCAGTACTTC
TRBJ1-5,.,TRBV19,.,CASRDRMTQPQHF,TGTGCCAGTAGGGATAGGATGACGCAGCCCCAGCATTTT
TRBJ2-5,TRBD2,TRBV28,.,CASSPRLAGSQETQYF,TGTGCCAGCAGTCCCCGGCTAGCGGGTTCTCAAGAGACCCAGTACTTC
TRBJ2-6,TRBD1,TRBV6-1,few,CASSGTGGSGANVLTF,TGTGCCAGCAGTGGGACAGGGGGCTCTGGGGCCAACGTCCTGACTTTC
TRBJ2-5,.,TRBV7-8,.,CASSLVSSAPKYF,TGTGCCAGCAGCTTAGTCTCCAGCGCGCCAAAGTACTTC
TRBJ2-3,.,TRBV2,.,CASSGPATDTQYF,TGTGCCAGCAGTGGTCCGGCCACAGATACGCAGTATTTT
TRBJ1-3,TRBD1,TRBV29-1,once,CSVVRQGENTIYF,TGCAGCGTTGTTCGACAGGGAGAAAACACCATATATTTT
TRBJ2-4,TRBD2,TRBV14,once,CASSQGAGWAKNIQYF,TGTGCCAGCAGCCAAGGAGCGGGGTGGGCCAAAAACATTCAGTACTTC
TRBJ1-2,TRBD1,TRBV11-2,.,CASSHGQDIYGYTF,TGTGCCAGCAGCCATGGACAGGACATATATGGCTACACCTTC
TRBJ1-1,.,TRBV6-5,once,CASSYSSGVNTEAFF,TGTGCCAGCAGTTACTCGAGCGGGGTGAACACTGAAGCTTTCTTT
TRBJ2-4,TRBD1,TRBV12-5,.,CASGPYTGTGKNIQYF,TGTGCTAGTGGTCCGTACACCGGGACAGGCAAAAACATTCAGTACTTC
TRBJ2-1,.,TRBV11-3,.,CASSSGSGNEQFF,TGTGCCAGCAGCTCCGGCAGCGGCAATGAGCAGTTCTTC
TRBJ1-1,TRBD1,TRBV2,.,CASSRDREAGNTEAFF,TGTGCCAGCAGCCGGGACAGGGAGGCGGGGAACACTGAAGCTTTCTTT
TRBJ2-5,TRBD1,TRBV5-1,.,CASSLVDRGYHETQYF,TGCGCCAGCAGCTTGGTGGACAGGGGTTATCATGAGACCCAGTACTTC
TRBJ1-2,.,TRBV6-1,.,CASTLAYTGSYGYTF,TGTGCCAGCACCCTAGCGTACACAGGGAGCTATGGCTACACCTTC
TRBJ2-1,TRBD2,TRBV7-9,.,CASSLALAGSYNEQFF,TGTGCCAGCAGCTTAGCCTTAGCGGGGTCCTACAATGAGCAGTTCTTC
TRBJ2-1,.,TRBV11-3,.,CASSPSASSYNEQFF,TGTGCCAGCAGCCCCAGCGCGAGCTCCTACAATGAGCAGTTCTTC
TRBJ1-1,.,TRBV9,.,CASSPTIIRTEAFF,TGTGCCAGCAGCCCTACAATTATTCGCACTGAAGCTTTCTTT
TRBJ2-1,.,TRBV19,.,CASSRGELNNEQFF,TGTGCCAGTAGTAGGGGGGAACTAAACAATGAGCAGTTCTTC
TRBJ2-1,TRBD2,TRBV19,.,CASANGASGGYNEQFF,TGTGCCAGTGCAAATGGGGCTAGCGGAGGTTACAATGAGCAGTTCTTC
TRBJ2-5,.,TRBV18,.,CASSPEREETQYF,TGTGCCAGCTCACCTGAGAGGGAGGAGACCCAGTACTTC
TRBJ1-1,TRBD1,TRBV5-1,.,CASSLAPTGMNTEAFF,TGCGCCAGCAGCTTGGCGCCGACAGGGATGAACACTGAAGCTTTCTTT
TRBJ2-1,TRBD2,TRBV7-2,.,CASSFPEREGSYNEQFF,TGTGCCAGCAGCTTCCCGGAGAGGGAGGGATCCTACAATGAGCAGTTCTTC
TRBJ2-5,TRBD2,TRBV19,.,CASSISSGAIQETQYF,TGTGCCAGTAGTATTTCTAGCGGGGCCATTCAAGAGACCCAGTACTTC
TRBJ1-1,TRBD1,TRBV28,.,CASSPNQGENTEAFF,TGTGCCAGCAGTCCTAACCAGGGGGAGAACACTGAAGCTTTCTTT
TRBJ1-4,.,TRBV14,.,CASSQSGLPNEKLFF,TGTGCCAGCAGTCAGTCGGGCCTCCCTAATGAAAAACTGTTTTTT
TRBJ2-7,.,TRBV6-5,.,CASSYSTSFGSYEQYF,TGTGCCAGCAGTTACTCGACGTCGTTCGGATCCTACGAGCAGTACTTC
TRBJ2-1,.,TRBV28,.,CASSFYRVFYNEQFF,TGTGCCAGCAGTTTCTACAGGGTCTTCTACAATGAGCAGTTCTTC
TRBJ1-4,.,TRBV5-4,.,CASSLGEKLFF,TGTGCCAGCAGCTTGGGCGAAAAACTGTTTTTT
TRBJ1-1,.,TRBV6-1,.,CASSGLWTGNTEAFF,TGTGCCAGCAGTGGTTTATGGACCGGGAACACTGAAGCTTTCTTT
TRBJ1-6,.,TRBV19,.,CASSPMSSYNSPLHF,TGTGCCAGTAGTCCGATGAGCTCCTATAATTCACCCCTCCACTTT
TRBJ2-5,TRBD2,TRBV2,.,CASSGLSGAPGTQYF,TGTGCCAGCAGTGGGTTGAGCGGGGCACCCGGGACCCAGTACTTC
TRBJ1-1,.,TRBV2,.,CASRGSANTEAFF,TGTGCCAGCAGAGGGTCGGCGAACACTGAAGCTTTCTTT
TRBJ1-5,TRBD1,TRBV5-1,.,CASSTGQADQPQHF,TGCGCCAGCAGCACTGGACAGGCCGATCAGCCCCAGCATTTT
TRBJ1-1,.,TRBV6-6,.,CASSYWNGRMNTEAFF,TGTGCCAGCAGTTACTGGAACGGACGGATGAACACTGAAGCTTTCTTT
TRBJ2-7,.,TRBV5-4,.,CASSLGQANEQYF,TGTGCCAGCAGCTTGGGGCAGGCTAACGAGCAGTACTTC
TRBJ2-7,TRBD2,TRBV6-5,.,CASRPRLAGAGEQYF,TGTGCCAGCAGACCCAGACTAGCGGGAGCTGGCGAGCAGTACTTC
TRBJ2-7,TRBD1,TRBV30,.,CAWREGQGDFDEQYF,TGTGCCTGGAGGGAGGGACAGGGGGACTTCGACGAGCAGTACTTC
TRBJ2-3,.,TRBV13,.,CASSLVGDSTDTQYF,TGTGCCAGCAGCTTAGTGGGGGATAGCACAGATACGCAGTATTTT
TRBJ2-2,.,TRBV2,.,CASSTGPTAGELFF,TGTGCCAGCAGTACCGGGCCCACGGCCGGGGAGCTGTTTTTT
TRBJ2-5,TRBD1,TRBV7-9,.,CASSPRTGQETQYF,TGTGCCAGCAGCCCCCGGACAGGACAAGAGACCCAGTACTTC
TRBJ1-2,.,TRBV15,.,CATSRDAPGANYGYTF,TGTGCCACCAGCAGAGATGCGCCAGGAGCTAACTATGGCTACACCTTC
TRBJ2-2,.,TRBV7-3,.,CASSLRRASNTGELFF,TGTGCCAGCAGCTTAAGGCGGGCCTCGAACACCGGGGAGCTGTTTTTT
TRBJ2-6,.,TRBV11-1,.,CASSLGPGRSSGANVLTF,TGTGCCAGCAGCTTAGGCCCCGGACGGAGCTCTGGGGCCAACGTCCTGACTTTC
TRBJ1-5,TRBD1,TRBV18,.,CASSPRTGTSHQPQHF,TGTGCCAGCTCACCGAGGACAGGCACCAGCCATCAGCCCCAGCATTTT
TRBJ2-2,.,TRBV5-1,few,CASSLAGEVTGELFF,TGCGCCAGCAGCTTGGCGGGGGAGGTCACCGGGGAGCTGTTTTTT
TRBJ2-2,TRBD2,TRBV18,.,CASSPQTGSGANTGELFF,TGTGCCAGCTCACCGCAGACGGGTAGCGGGGCGAACACCGGGGAGCTGTTTTTT
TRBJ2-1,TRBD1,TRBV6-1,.,CASVNRDRGANEQFF,TGTGCCAGCGTCAACCGGGACAGGGGAGCGAATGAGCAGTTCTTC
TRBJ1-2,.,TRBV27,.,CASKEGGYGYTF,TGTGCCAGCAAGGAGGGTGGCTATGGCTACACCTTC
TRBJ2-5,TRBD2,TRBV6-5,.,CASSGTSGGKETQYF,TGTGCCAGCAGTGGGACTAGCGGGGGGAAAGAGACCCAGTACTTC
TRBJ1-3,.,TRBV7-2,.,CASSLAPSSGNTIYF,TGTGCCAGCAGCTTAGCCCCAAGCTCTGGAAACACCATATATTTT